This T cell receptor beta chain appears in the sequencing data of a study of cytomegalovirus exposure and HLA in healthy donors (TCRdb year 2017). With regard to the full study: The 670 or so repertoires of the first cohort and the approximately 110 validation repertoires were produced on the same platform, according to a later analysis. Along with the approximately 620-subject first cohort, a separate validation cohort of over a hundred different subjects was used. To predict cytomegalovirus infection status, the study brought together high-throughput TCR immunosequencing, statistical association of individual TCRs with disease status, and machine learning. The study was designed to test whether signatures of past pathogen exposure could be identified by cataloging public T cell receptors. Broad study findings and their caveats: A later analysis had no HLA typing for the validation cohort, so co-occurrence there was scored across all 110 or so repertoires. Across donors, most TCR sequences were observed very rarely, whereas some public TCRs were present in many individuals. In vitro tests confirmed that a few of the cytomegalovirus-associated TCR beta chains recognize cytomegalovirus antigens. In both the original and validation cohorts, the classifier was reported to diagnose cytomegalovirus status with high specificity and sensitivity. According to the authors, the approach could potentially be generalized to other disease states and immunological phenotypes. The study gave a list of some 150 TCR beta chains associated with cytomegalovirus. In a later analysis, TCRs clustered in the first cohort were found to also tend to co-occur in the 120 or so validation repertoires, with around 94% of cluster scores above 0.

Donors formed part of the validation cohort, which comprised 120 or so subjects and was distinct from the first cohort of some 700 subjects. V is cut by 2 bases and J by 3 bases, and the space between the germline ends is 9 bases. From cysteine to phenylalanine, the CDR3 is 13 amino acids long. The retained sequence is limited to the CDR3, 39 bases, with the frame set at the first base. The germline V gene specifies SGHRS as CDR1 and YFSETQ as CDR2. The protocol used for the library was the immunoSEQ multiplex PCR assay. The published analysis was carried out like this. A statistical classification framework was built for diagnosing cytomegalovirus status from the catalog of TCR beta chain sequences. Not all clones reach the TCRdb copy of this immuneACCESS table, which keeps in-frame sequences only. Checked studies attribute under half of the gap to unresolved V genes and leave the rest unexplained. Clonal size and the V and J genes are those of that table, whereas D and trimming came from the DNA. The sample table lists approximately 280,000 clones, more than 75% of them with a count of one. Jointly, the top ten make up approximately 0.94% of the sample.

In its sample, this clone was seen a few times. Its antigen has not been determined. Base qualities are not provided; no much larger clone lies one nucleotide away. The receptor chain draws on TRBV5-1 and TRBJ2-7; a weak D assignment points to TRBD1 (5 bases agree). The sequenced material came from PBMCs. This TCR was sampled from a woman between 18 and 29 years old in good health and CMV-seronegative. The DNA is as follows: TGCGCCAGCAGCTTCGGCAGGGACTACGAGCAGTACTTC. Translated, it reads CASSFGRDYEQYF. The CDR3 plus the reference TRBV5-1 and TRBJ2-7 genes for the other parts give the full variable domain: KAGVTQTPRYLIKTRGQQVTLSCSPISGHRSVSWYQQTPGQGLQFLFEYFSETQRNKGNFPGRFSGRQFSNSRSEMNVSTLELGDSALYLCASSFGRDYEQYFGPGTRLTVT.